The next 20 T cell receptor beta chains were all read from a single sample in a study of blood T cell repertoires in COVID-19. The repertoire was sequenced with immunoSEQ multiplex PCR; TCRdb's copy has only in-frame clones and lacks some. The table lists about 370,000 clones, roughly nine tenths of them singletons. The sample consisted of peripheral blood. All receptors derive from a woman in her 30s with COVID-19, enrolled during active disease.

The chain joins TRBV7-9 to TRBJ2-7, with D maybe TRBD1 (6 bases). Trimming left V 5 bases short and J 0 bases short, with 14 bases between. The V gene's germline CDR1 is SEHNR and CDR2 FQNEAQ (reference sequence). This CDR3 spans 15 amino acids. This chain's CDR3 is CASSPGTPASYEQYF. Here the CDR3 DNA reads TGTGCCAGCAGCCCAGGGACACCAGCCTCCTACGAGCAGTACTTC. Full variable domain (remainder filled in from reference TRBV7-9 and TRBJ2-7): DTGVSQNPRHKITKRGQNVTFRCDPISEHNRLYWYRQTLGQGPEFLTYFQNEAQLEKSRLLSDRFSAERPKGSFSTLEIQRTEQGDSAMYLCASSPGTPASYEQYFGPGTRLTVT.

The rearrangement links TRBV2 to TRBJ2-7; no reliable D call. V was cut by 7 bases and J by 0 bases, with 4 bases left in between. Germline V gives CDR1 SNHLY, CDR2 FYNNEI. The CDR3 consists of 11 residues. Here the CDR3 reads CASKSSYEQYF. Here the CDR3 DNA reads TGTGCCAGCAAGAGCTCCTACGAGCAGTACTTC. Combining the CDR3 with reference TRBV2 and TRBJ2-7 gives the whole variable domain EPEVTQTPSHQVTQMGQEVILRCVPISNHLYFYWYRQILGQKVEFLVSFYNNEISEKSEIFDDQFSVERPDGSNFTLKIRSTKLEDSAMYFCASKSSYEQYFGPGTRLTVT.

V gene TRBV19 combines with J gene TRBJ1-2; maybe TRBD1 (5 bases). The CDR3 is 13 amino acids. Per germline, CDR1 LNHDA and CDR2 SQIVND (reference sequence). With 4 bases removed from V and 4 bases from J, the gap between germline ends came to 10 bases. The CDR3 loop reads CASSNQGIYGYTF. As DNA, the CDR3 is TGTGCCAGTAGTAACCAGGGAATCTATGGCTACACCTTC.

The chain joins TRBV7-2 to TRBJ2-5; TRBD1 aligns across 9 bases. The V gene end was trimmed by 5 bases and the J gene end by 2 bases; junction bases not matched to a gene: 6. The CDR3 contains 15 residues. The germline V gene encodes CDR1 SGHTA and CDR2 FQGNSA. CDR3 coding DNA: TGTGCCAGCAGCGGAGGGACAGGGCTACAAGAGACCCAGTACTTC. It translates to CASSGGTGLQETQYF.

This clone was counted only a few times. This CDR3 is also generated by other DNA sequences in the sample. The CDR3 DNA follows: TGTGCCAGCAGTGCCTGGACAGCTGGGGCCAACGTCCTGACTTTC. It is translated as CASSAWTAGANVLTF. This chain links TRBV27 with TRBJ2-6; perhaps TRBD1 as D (6 bases). Per the germline V gene, CDR1 is MNHEY and CDR2 is SMNVEV (reference sequence). V lost 5 bases, J lost 2 bases, and 10 bases lay in between. CDR3 size: 15 residues. The variable domain in full, with the rest retrieved from reference TRBV27 and TRBJ2-6, is EAQVTQNPRYLITVTGKKLTVTCSQNMNHEYMSWYRQDPGLGLRQIYYSMNVEVTDKGDVPEGYKVSRKEKRNFPLILESPSPNQTSLYFCASSAWTAGANVLTFGAGSRLTVL.

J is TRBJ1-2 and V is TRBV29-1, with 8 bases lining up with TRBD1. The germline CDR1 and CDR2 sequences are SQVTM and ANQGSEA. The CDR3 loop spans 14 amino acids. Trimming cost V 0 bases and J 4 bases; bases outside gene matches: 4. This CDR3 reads CSVEEVRGLYGYTF. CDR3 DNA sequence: TGCAGCGTTGAAGAGGTCAGGGGGCTCTATGGCTACACCTTC.

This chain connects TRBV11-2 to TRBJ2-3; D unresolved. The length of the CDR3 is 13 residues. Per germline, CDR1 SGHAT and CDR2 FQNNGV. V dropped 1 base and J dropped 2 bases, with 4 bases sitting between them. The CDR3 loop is CASSLGATDTQYF. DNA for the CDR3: TGTGCCAGCAGCTTAGGGGCCACAGATACGCAGTATTTT.

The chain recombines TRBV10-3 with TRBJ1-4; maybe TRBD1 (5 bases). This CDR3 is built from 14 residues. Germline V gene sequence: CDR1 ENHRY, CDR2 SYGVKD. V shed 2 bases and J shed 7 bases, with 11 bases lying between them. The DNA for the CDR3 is TGTGCCATCAGTGAGGGGGCGCGGCGTGAAAAACTGTTTTTT. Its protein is CAISEGARREKLFF.

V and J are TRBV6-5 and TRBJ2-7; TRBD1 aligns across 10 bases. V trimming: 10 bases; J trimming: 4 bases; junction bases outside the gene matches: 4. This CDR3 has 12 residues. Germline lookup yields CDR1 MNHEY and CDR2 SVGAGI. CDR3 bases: TGTGCCATCCGGGACAGGGGATACGAGCAGTACTTC. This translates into CAIRDRGYEQYF.

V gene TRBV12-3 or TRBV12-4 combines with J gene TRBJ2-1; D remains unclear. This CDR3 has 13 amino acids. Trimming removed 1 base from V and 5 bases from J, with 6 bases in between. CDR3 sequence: CASSLVANNEQFF. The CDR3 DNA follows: TGTGCCAGCAGTTTAGTGGCCAACAATGAGCAGTTCTTC.

The CDR3 region is CASRRNLGGNYGYTF. In DNA, the CDR3 is TGTGCCAGCAGGCGGAACTTGGGGGGTAACTATGGCTACACCTTC. This rearrangement joins TRBV28 to TRBJ1-2, with D tentatively TRBD1 (5 bases). V was pared by 6 bases and J by 1 base, with 15 bases between. Germline CDR1 and CDR2: MDHEN and SYDVKM. This CDR3 has 15 residues.

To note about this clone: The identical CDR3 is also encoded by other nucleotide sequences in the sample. Here the CDR3 reads CASSPGGNEQFF. CDR3 sequence (DNA): TGTGCCAGCAGCCCCGGTGGCAATGAGCAGTTCTTC. The chain combines TRBV9 with TRBJ2-1; unclear D gene. V was cut by 4 bases and J by 6 bases, with 8 bases left in between. This CDR3 has 12 residues. From germline, CDR1 is SGDLS and CDR2 YYNGEE. Supplemented by reference TRBV9 and TRBJ2-1, the full variable domain reads DSGVTQTPKHLITATGQRVTLRCSPRSGDLSVYWYQQSLDQGLQFLIQYYNGEERAKGNILERFSAQQFPDLHSELNLSSLELGDSALYFCASSPGGNEQFFGPGTRLTVL.

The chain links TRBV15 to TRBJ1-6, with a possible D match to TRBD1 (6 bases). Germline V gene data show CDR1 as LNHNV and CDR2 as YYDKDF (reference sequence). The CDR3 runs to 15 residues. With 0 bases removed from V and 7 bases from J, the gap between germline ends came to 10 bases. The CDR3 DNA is TGTGCCACCAGCAGAGATCAGGGGTTGAATTCACCCCTCCACTTT. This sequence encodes CATSRDQGLNSPLHF.

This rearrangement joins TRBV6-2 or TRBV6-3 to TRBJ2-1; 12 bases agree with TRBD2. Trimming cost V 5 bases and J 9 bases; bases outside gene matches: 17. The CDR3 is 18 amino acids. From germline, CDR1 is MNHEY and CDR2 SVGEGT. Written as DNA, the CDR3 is TGTGCCAGCAGTCCACAACTAGCGGGAGGATTAGTTTGGCGTGAGCAGTTCTTC. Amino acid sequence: CASSPQLAGGLVWREQFF.

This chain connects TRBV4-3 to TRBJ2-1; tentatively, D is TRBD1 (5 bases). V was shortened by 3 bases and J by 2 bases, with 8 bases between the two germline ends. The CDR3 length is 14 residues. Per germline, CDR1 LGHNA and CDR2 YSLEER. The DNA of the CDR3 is TGCGCCAGCAGCCACCTGGACACCTACAATGAGCAGTTCTTC. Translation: CASSHLDTYNEQFF.

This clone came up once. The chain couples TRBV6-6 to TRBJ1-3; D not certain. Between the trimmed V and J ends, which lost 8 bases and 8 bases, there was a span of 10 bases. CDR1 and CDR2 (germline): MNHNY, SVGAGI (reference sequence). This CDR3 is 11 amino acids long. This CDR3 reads CASEALDTIYF. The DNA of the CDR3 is TGTGCCAGCGAGGCTTTAGACACCATATATTTT.

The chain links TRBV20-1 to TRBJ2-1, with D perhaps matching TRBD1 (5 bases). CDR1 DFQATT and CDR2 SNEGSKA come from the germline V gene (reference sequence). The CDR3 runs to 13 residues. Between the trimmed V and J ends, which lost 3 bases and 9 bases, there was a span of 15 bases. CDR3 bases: TGCAGTGCTAGTGTTCCAGGGTCTCGTGAGCAGTTCTTC. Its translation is CSASVPGSREQFF.

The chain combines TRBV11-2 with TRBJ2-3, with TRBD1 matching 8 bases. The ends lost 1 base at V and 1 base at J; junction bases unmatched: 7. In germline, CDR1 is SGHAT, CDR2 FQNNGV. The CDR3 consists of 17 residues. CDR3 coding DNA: TGTGCCAGCAGCTTAGGAATTCAGGGGGCGGGCACAGATACGCAGTATTTT. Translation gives CASSLGIQGAGTDTQYF.

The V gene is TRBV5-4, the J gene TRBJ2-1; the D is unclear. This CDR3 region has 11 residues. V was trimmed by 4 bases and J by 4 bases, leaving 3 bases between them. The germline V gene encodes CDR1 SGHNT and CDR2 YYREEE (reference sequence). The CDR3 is CASSTYNEQFF. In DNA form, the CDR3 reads TGTGCCAGCAGCACTTACAATGAGCAGTTCTTC.

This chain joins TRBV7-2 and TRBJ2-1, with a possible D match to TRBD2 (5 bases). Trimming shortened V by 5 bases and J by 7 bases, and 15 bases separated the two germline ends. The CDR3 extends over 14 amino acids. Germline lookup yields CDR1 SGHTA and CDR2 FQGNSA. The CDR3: CASSPTSGRNEQFF. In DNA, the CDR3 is TGTGCCAGCAGCCCAACCAGCGGTCGAAATGAGCAGTTCTTC. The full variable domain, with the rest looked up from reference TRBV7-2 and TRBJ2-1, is GAGVSQSPSNKVTEKGKDVELRCDPISGHTALYWYRQSLGQGLEFLIYFQGNSAPDKSGLPSDRFSAERTGGSVSTLTIQRTQQEDSAVYLCASSPTSGRNEQFFGPGTRLTVL.